What follows are 14 T cell receptor beta chains derived from one specimen sequenced in a study of a mutant IDH1 vaccine in newly diagnosed glioma. The antigens these receptors bind are not known. Documented time point: week 23, last vaccination. In every dose of vaccine, 300 ug of mutant IDH1 20-mer peptide was given alongside topical imiquimod. Clones were read by immunoSEQ multiplex PCR, and TCRdb kept only the in-frame ones, dropping some. The repertoire has over 50,000 clones, about 87% of them found once; the top ten carry 13%. Sequencing used PBMCs, obtained from a glioma patient whose treatment included an IDH1 peptide vaccine. The receptors derive from a man between 18 and 35 years old with glioma.

The chain recombines TRBV2 with TRBJ2-4; the D gene is possibly TRBD2 (5 bases). This CDR3 comprises 14 residues. The V gene lost 4 bases and the J gene lost 9 bases, with 16 bases spanning the gap. Germline CDR1 and CDR2: SNHLY and FYNNEI. The CDR3 region has the DNA TGTGCCAGCAGTGTCTCTCAGGCGGGCCTCATTCAGTACTTC. Its translation: CASSVSQAGLIQYF.

This rearrangement joins TRBV6-1 to TRBJ2-7, with unresolved D. The CDR3 length is 13 residues. The V end was cut by 4 bases, the J end by 6 bases, with 13 bases between. Germline V gene sequence: CDR1 MNHNS, CDR2 SASEGT. The CDR3 reads CASSGWDGIEQYF. The CDR3 DNA sequence: TGTGCCAGCAGTGGGTGGGATGGAATCGAGCAGTACTTC.

This clone was seen only once. The chain links TRBV5-4 to TRBJ1-2; D uncertain. This CDR3 has 11 residues. V was pared by 1 base and J by 8 bases, with 6 bases between. Germline-derived CDR1 and CDR2 are SGHNT and YYREEE (reference sequence). The CDR3 DNA follows: TGTGCCAGCAGCTTGAATCGGGGCTACACCTTC. Translating it yields CASSLNRGYTF.

The rearrangement links TRBV5-6 to TRBJ1-6, with a possible D match to TRBD1 (5 bases). Between the trimmed V and J ends, which lost 3 bases and 7 bases, there was a span of 14 bases. This CDR3 contains 15 residues. Germline V lookup: CDR1 SGHDT, CDR2 YYEEEE. Here the CDR3 DNA reads TGTGCCAGCAGCTGGGGGGGACTCCCCAATTCACCCCTCCACTTT. Its protein product is CASSWGGLPNSPLHF.

A few counts support this clone. This rearrangement joins TRBV4-3 to TRBJ2-4; D is unclear. The CDR3 is 15 amino acids. Germline V lookup: CDR1 LGHNA, CDR2 YSLEER. The V and J ends lost 0 bases and 6 bases respectively, with 12 bases between them. The CDR3 protein is CASSQDLHEGNIQYF. CDR3 nucleotides: TGCGCCAGCAGCCAAGATCTACACGAAGGAAACATTCAGTACTTC.

This clone is a singleton in its sample. This rearrangement joins TRBV7-2 to TRBJ2-1; D might be TRBD2 (7 bases). Looked up from germline, CDR1 is SGHTA and CDR2 is FQGNSA. CDR3 length: 13 amino acids. Trimming stripped 6 bases from V and 10 bases from J, with 16 bases between. The CDR3 bases are TGTGCCAGCAGTTCAGCCGGGGGGCTCGAGCAGTTCTTC. Its protein product is CASSSAGGLEQFF. Full variable domain (rest looked up from reference TRBV7-2 and TRBJ2-1): GAGVSQSPSNKVTEKGKDVELRCDPISGHTALYWYRQSLGQGLEFLIYFQGNSAPDKSGLPSDRFSAERTGGSVSTLTIQRTQQEDSAVYLCASSSAGGLEQFFGPGTRLTVL.

This rearrangement joins TRBV30 to TRBJ1-2; the match to TRBD1 covers 7 bases. Germline V gives CDR1 GTSNPN, CDR2 SVGIG (reference sequence). Germline trimming cut 3 bases from V and 5 bases from J; bases unmatched to any gene: 6. The CDR3 is 13 amino acids. The CDR3 bases are TGTGCCTGGAGGGACAGGAGTCAGTATGGCTACACCTTC. Protein: CAWRDRSQYGYTF. Full variable domain (rest looked up from reference TRBV30 and TRBJ1-2): SQTIHQWPATLVQPVGSPLSLECTVEGTSNPNLYWYRQAAGRGLQLLFYSVGIGQISSEVPQNLSASRPQDRQFILSSKKLLLSDSGFYLCAWRDRSQYGYTFGSGTRLTVV.

The V gene is TRBV2, the J gene TRBJ1-2; 10 bases line up with TRBD1. The germline gives CDR1 SNHLY, CDR2 FYNNEI. The V and J ends lost 5 bases and 5 bases, in that order; junction bases with no gene match: 5. The CDR3 has 14 residues. DNA for the CDR3: TGTGCCAGCAGTCGGGACAGGGGAAGGTATGGCTACACCTTC. As protein: CASSRDRGRYGYTF.

The chain is built from TRBV14 and TRBJ2-7; D tentatively fits TRBD1 or TRBD2 (5 bases each). Germline V CDR1 and CDR2: SGHDN, FVKESK. The V and J ends lost 1 base and 2 bases respectively, with 9 bases between them. The CDR3 contains 14 residues. CDR3 region: CASSQGPGPYEQYF. The DNA for the CDR3 is TGTGCCAGCAGCCAAGGCCCGGGGCCCTACGAGCAGTACTTC.

This clone appeared a few times. This CDR3 is CASSYTGNTEAFF. The CDR3 DNA reads as TGTGCCAGCAGTTATACCGGGAACACTGAAGCTTTCTTT. The chain links TRBV7-3 to TRBJ1-1; unclear D gene. CDR3 length: 13 amino acids. The germline gives CDR1 SGHTA, CDR2 FQGTGA. The V and J ends lost 6 bases and 1 base respectively, with 9 bases between them.

The rearrangement uses TRBV30 and TRBJ1-2, with 7 positions matching TRBD1. The CDR3 has 14 amino acids. V trimming: 1 base; J trimming: 4 bases; junction bases outside the gene matches: 6. Germline CDR1 and CDR2: GTSNPN and SVGIG (reference sequence). The CDR3 reads CAWSGRGRVYGYTF. Written as DNA, the CDR3 is TGTGCCTGGAGTGGAAGGGGGCGCGTCTATGGCTACACCTTC. Using reference TRBV30 and TRBJ1-2 for the parts outside the CDR3, the full variable domain is SQTIHQWPATLVQPVGSPLSLECTVEGTSNPNLYWYRQAAGRGLQLLFYSVGIGQISSEVPQNLSASRPQDRQFILSSKKLLLSDSGFYLCAWSGRGRVYGYTFGSGTRLTVV.

This clone has just one count. The CDR3 loop is CASSLGSGSYNEQFF. The CDR3 nucleotides read TGTGCCAGCAGCTTAGGAAGCGGCTCCTACAATGAGCAGTTCTTC. This chain links TRBV7-2 with TRBJ2-1, with a possible D match to TRBD2 (5 bases). This CDR3 is 15 amino acids long. The germline CDR1 and CDR2 sequences are SGHTA and FQGNSA. The germline V and J ends were trimmed by 1 base and 0 bases, with 7 bases remaining between them. The full variable domain, its missing parts supplied by reference TRBV7-2 and TRBJ2-1, is GAGVSQSPSNKVTEKGKDVELRCDPISGHTALYWYRQSLGQGLEFLIYFQGNSAPDKSGLPSDRFSAERTGGSVSTLTIQRTQQEDSAVYLCASSLGSGSYNEQFFGPGTRLTVL.

V is TRBV4-3 and J is TRBJ2-7, with 7 nucleotides matching TRBD2. Per the germline V gene, CDR1 is LGHNA and CDR2 is YSLEER. There are 15 residues in the CDR3. V lost 3 bases, J lost 2 bases, and 7 bases stayed unmatched. The CDR3 spells CASSHERGSPYEQYF. The CDR3 bases are TGCGCCAGCAGCCACGAGCGGGGCTCACCCTACGAGCAGTACTTC.

The genes are TRBV5-1 and TRBJ2-2, with a weak D call TRBD2 (5 bases). Germline-derived CDR1 and CDR2 are SGHRS and YFSETQ. The length of the CDR3 is 16 residues. Trimming removed 6 bases from V and 1 base from J, with 16 bases in between. The CDR3 bases are TGCGCCAGCATCGGCAGCGACTACCTGAACACCGGGGAGCTGTTTTTT. Its translation is CASIGSDYLNTGELFF.